This T cell receptor beta chain was found in a study of cytomegalovirus exposure and HLA in healthy donors. Points on this clone: No antigen is known for it.

The ends were cut back, 0 bases at V and 0 bases at J, with 11 bases in the middle. The CDR3 is made up of 17 amino acids. Germline V gene sequence: CDR1 KGHSH, CDR2 LQKENI. PCR was performed using 60 Vbeta and 13 Jbeta primers. TCRdb keeps only in-frame clones here, not all; method: immunoSEQ multiplex PCR. This sample has more than 45,000 clones, with roughly four fifths found just once. Study-level findings and limits: Cytomegalovirus status, reportedly, was diagnosed with high specificity and sensitivity by the classifier. Later analysis demonstrated an association between a missense DCLRE1C variant and TCR beta V- and J-gene trimming. In vitro work confirmed that a few CMV-associated chains recognize CMV antigens. Most TCR sequences proved rare, with some public TCRs found in many donors.

The V gene is TRBV18, the J gene TRBJ1-4, with D unresolved. Sequenced: PBMCs. This clonotype was sampled from a man aged 25 to 45 in good health and CMV-seronegative. CDR3: CASSPPLLAATNEKLFF. CDR3 in DNA: TGTGCCAGCTCACCACCTCTCCTAGCAGCAACTAATGAAAAACTGTTTTTT.